This TCR beta chain was observed in a study of memory B cells and T cells in multiple sclerosis (dated by TCRdb to between 2017 and 2018). Study-wide context: In multiple sclerosis patients, the study set the TCR beta repertoires of autoproliferating peripheral T cells against those of T cells infiltrating brain lesions. A couple of multiple sclerosis patients were included in the TCR sequencing because brain lesions obtained at autopsy or brain-infiltrating cells obtained from biopsy were available for them.

Its CDR3 holds 13 amino acids, cysteine through phenylalanine. Only the CDR3 DNA stays, 39 bases, in frame from base 1. Reading the germline V gene (reference sequence) gives CDR1 SSHAT and CDR2 FNYEAQ. Genomic DNA was extracted, and the immunoSEQ Platform was used to amplify TCRbeta CDR3 regions from that DNA. Multiplex PCR, high-throughput sequencing and a vendor bioinformatics pipeline were brought together in the immunoSEQ assay. Regarding the original processing steps: Non-productive sequences and CDR3s shorter than 4 amino acids were removed, and clonotype frequencies were recalculated per sample. In immunoSEQ Analyzer 2.0, a clonotype counted as shared when the CDR3 amino acid, V gene and J gene sequences were identical. To normalize repertoire overlap, the number of shared clonotypes was divided by the product of the two clone-set sizes and multiplied by 1000 to give arbitrary units. TCRdb stores this immuneACCESS table with in-frame sequences only. Part of the clones is absent; in the studies checked, under half of the shortfall reflects unresolved V genes, and no reason is known for the rest. V, J and clone size derive from that table, while D and trimming were established from the DNA sequence. In all, the sample holds some 49,000 clones, and around 80% of those were seen once. Jointly, the top ten make up roughly 1.1% of the sample.

After stimulus-free culture of CFSE-labeled PBMCs, the autoproliferating (CFSEdim) and non-proliferating (CFSEhi) T cell fractions were sequenced separately. Altogether, roughly 5.1x10^7 CFSE-labeled PBMCs were kept in culture for six to eight days with no stimulus, after which the replicate wells were combined. PBMCs were labeled with about 0.53 uM CFSE and cultured without exogenous stimuli in serum-free AIM-V medium. PBMCs were isolated by Ficoll density gradient centrifugation and cryopreserved before use. Using a FACSAria III, live 7-AAD-negative cells were sorted, then washed with PBS and stored frozen at -80 degrees C as dry pellets. Regarding this clone: Its antigen specificity is not known. Compared with germline, one end of the junction differs, possibly owing to a read error.

The investigation overall reported the following: Because clone-set sizes differed between compartments, counts of shared clonotypes were influenced and normalization was required.

The sequence derives from a human donor with multiple sclerosis. The sequence links TRBV7-7 to TRBJ1-1, with the D segment identity uncertain. Sequenced input: PBMCs from blood kept in culture. The CDR3 protein sequence reads: CASSLDVGTEAFF. In nucleotides, the sequence is TGTGCTAGCAGCTTAGACGTGGGCACTGAAGCTTTCTTT.